This TCR beta chain came from a study of quantifying T cell responses using KT2 cells. Study-wide background: cDNA was made from DNase-treated RNA using alpha and beta constant primers. The second PCR was a qPCR stopped at a predetermined fluorescence threshold.

The sample holds a few counts of this clonotype. Germline CDR1 reads SGHTA; CDR2 reads FQGNSA. Deletions cut 5 bases from V and 9 bases from J, with 14 bases between. CDR3 size: 13 residues. Different KT2-to-PBMC ratios were created with a constant PBMC count. An oligo carrying a UMI was ligated to the cDNA 3' end. The first PCR ran approximately 4 cycles with an equimolar RC1.1 and RC1.2 beta primer mix. TCRdb fed the UMI-ligation and nested PCR reads into MiXCR, producing one record per CDR3 protein. Of some 34,000 distinct CDR3 sequences in the sample, approximately 10% were seen once. The sample consisted of PBMCs spiked with cells of the T cell clone KT2. The source of this sequence is a human donor. V and J are TRBV7-2 and TRBJ1-5, with unresolved D. The CDR3 loop reads CASSPETARPQHF. DNA of the CDR3: TGTGCCAGCAGCCCAGAGACGGCCCGGCCCCAGCATTTT.